The next 9 T cell receptor beta chains were all read from a single sample in a study of Tregs in tolerant kidney transplant recipients. Data came from immunoSEQ multiplex PCR; TCRdb stores just in-frame clones and leaves some out. The table has about 64,000 clones, roughly 98% seen once. The material sequenced was Tregs from blood, taken before the transplant. The origin of the receptors is a human donor who received a combined kidney and bone marrow transplant.

This chain links TRBV7-6 with TRBJ2-7, with TRBD1 matching over 8 bases. V shed 5 bases, J shed 0 bases, and the junction held 6 bases outside the gene matches. CDR3 length equals 15 residues. The germline CDR1 and CDR2 sequences are SGHVS and FNYEAQ. CDR3 nucleotide sequence: TGTGCCAGCAGCCCTCGGACAGGGAGCTCCTACGAGCAGTACTTC. This codes for CASSPRTGSSYEQYF.

The chain links TRBV19 to TRBJ2-7; TRBD1 agrees at 8 bases. The CDR3 is made up of 16 amino acids. The V segment lost 3 bases and the J segment 5 bases; nucleotides outside the gene matches: 12. The germline V gene has CDR1 LNHDA and CDR2 SQIVND (reference sequence). Here the CDR3 DNA reads TGTGCCAGTAGTATCCGGACAGGGAGTAGTTTGAACGAGCAGTACTTC. This translates into CASSIRTGSSLNEQYF.

This chain connects TRBV11-1 to TRBJ1-2, with 9 bases lining up with TRBD1. V dropped 3 bases and J dropped 8; count of bases not matched to a gene: 1. CDR3 length: 12 amino acids. CDR1 is SGHAT, CDR2 FQDESV, per germline (reference sequence). Here the CDR3 DNA reads TGTGCCAGCAGCTTGGGACAGGGAGGCTACACCTTC. It is translated as CASSLGQGGYTF.

The chain combines TRBV5-4 with TRBJ1-2; D might be TRBD1 (5 bases). V lost 0 bases and J lost 4, with 10 bases in between. The CDR3 is 14 residues long. CDR1 is SGHNT, CDR2 YYREEE, per germline (reference sequence). The CDR3 loop is CASSLVGGIYGYTF. The CDR3 DNA sequence: TGTGCCAGCAGCTTGGTGGGGGGAATCTATGGCTACACCTTC.

The gene calls are TRBV21-1 and TRBJ1-1. TRBV21-1 is designated a pseudogene. The CDR3 is made up of 12 amino acids. The CDR3 sequence: CASRTRGTEAFF. For the CDR3, the DNA is TGTGCCAGCAGGACCCGAGGGACTGAAGCTTTCTTT.

The V call is TRBV5-4, the J call TRBJ2-7; TRBD1 might be the D (6 bases). The V and J ends lost 0 bases and 5 bases respectively, with 18 bases between them. The CDR3 is 16 residues long. Germline V lookup: CDR1 SGHNT, CDR2 YYREEE (reference sequence). This CDR3 is CASSLALGRGQDEQYF. The CDR3 region has the DNA TGTGCCAGCAGCTTGGCCCTAGGCAGGGGCCAGGACGAGCAGTACTTC. The whole variable domain, remainder taken from reference TRBV5-4 and TRBJ2-7, is ETGVTQSPTHLIKTRGQQVTLRCSSQSGHNTVSWYQQALGQGPQFIFQYYREEENGRGNFPPRFSGLQFPNYSSELNVNALELDDSALYLCASSLALGRGQDEQYFGPGTRLTVT.

The chain joins TRBV9 to TRBJ2-3; D is perhaps TRBD1 (5 bases). CDR3 length equals 14 residues. The V end lost 4 bases, the J end lost 4 bases, and 13 bases lay between the germline ends. From germline, CDR1 is SGDLS and CDR2 YYNGEE. CDR3 loop: CASSRRQSPDTQYF. The CDR3 nucleotides read TGTGCCAGCAGCCGTAGACAGTCCCCAGATACGCAGTATTTT.

V is TRBV7-2 and J is TRBJ1-4; 7 bases match TRBD1. J gave up 7 bases and V 2 bases, and 10 bases lay outside the gene matches. Germline values: CDR1 SGHTA, CDR2 FQGNSA. This CDR3 is 16 amino acids long. The CDR3 region is CASSLKRQGLGEKLFF. Written as DNA, the CDR3 is TGTGCCAGCAGCTTAAAACGACAGGGCTTGGGTGAAAAACTGTTTTTT.

This chain joins TRBV11-2 and TRBJ2-7; the D gene is possibly TRBD2 (5 bases). The germline gives CDR1 SGHAT, CDR2 FQNNGV. The CDR3 spans 11 residues. The ends were cut back, 5 bases at V and 12 bases at J, with 14 bases in the middle. DNA for the CDR3: TGTGCCAGCAGCCAGAGGGTGAAGAGGTACTTC. It codes for CASSQRVKRYF.